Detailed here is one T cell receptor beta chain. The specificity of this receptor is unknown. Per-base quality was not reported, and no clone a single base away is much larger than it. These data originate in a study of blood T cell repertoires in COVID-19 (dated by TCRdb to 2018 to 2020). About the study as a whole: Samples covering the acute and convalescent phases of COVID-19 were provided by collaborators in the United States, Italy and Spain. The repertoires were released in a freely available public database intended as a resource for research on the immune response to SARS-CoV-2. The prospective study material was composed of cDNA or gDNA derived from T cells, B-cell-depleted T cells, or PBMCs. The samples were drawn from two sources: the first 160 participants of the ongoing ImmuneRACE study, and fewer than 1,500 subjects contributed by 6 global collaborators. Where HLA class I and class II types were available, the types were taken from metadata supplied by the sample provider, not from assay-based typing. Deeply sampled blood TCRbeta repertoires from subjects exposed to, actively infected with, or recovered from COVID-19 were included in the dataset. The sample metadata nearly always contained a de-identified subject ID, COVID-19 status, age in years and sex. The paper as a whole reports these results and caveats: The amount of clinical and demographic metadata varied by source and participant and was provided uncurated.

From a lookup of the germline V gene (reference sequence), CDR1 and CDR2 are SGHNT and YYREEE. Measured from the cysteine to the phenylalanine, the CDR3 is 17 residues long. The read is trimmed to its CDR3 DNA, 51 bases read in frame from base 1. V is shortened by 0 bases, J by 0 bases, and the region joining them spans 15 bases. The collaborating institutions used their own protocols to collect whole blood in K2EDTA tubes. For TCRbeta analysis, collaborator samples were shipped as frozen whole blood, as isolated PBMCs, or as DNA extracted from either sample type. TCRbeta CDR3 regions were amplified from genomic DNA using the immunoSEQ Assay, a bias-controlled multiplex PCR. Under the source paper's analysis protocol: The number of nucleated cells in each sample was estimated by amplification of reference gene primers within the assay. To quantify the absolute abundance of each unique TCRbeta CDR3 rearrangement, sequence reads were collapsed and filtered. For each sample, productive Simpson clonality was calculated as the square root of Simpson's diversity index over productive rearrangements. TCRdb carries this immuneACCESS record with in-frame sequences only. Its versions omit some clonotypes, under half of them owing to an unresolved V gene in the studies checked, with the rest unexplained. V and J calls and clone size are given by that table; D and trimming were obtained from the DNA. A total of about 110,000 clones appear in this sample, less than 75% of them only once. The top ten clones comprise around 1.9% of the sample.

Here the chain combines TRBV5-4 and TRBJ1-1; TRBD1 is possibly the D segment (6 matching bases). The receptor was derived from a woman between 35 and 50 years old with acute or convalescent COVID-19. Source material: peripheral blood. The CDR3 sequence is CASSLGGGPVMNTEAFF. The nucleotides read TGTGCCAGCAGCTTGGGGGGGGGCCCGGTCATGAACACTGAAGCTTTCTTT.